The 2 T cell receptor beta chains presented below share a single source sample, sequenced in a study of graft-versus-host responses after intestinal transplantation. Generated by immunoSEQ multiplex PCR, the TCRdb table keeps only in-frame clones and is missing some. The sample carries 50,000 or so clones, just under 95% recorded once. Material: PBMCs, obtained 750 to 850 days after a first intestinal transplant, on the day of a second. These receptors came from a human patient who received an intestinal transplant, so some T cells may come from the graft donor.

The rearrangement links TRBV5-1 to TRBJ1-1, with D uncertain. CDR3 length: 15 amino acids. The V gene lost 6 bases and the J gene lost 0 bases, with 15 bases spanning the gap. Germline V CDR1 and CDR2: SGHRS, YFSETQ. This chain's CDR3 is CASTIRPTLNTEAFF. The CDR3 DNA follows: TGCGCCAGCACCATAAGGCCGACACTGAACACTGAAGCTTTCTTT.

The chain employs TRBV7-2 and TRBJ1-5; D is ambiguous. Germline V CDR1 and CDR2: SGHTA, FQGNSA. The CDR3 has 15 amino acids. The V and J ends lost 5 bases and 0 bases respectively, with 11 bases between them. DNA for the CDR3: TGTGCCAGCAGCGGAGGACGGTATAGCAATCAGCCCCAGCATTTT. This gives the protein CASSGGRYSNQPQHF.